A single sample is the source of the 5 T cell receptor beta chains below, sequenced in a study of vaccination and CD4 T cells after COVID-19. The antigens of these receptors remain unknown. This sample's treatment: approximately 9-day PBMC culture with coronavirus spike peptide pools or control peptides (ViraFEST assay). Cultured CD4+ T-cell DNA underwent Oncomine TCR Beta short-read sequencing. TCRdb re-called the PCR reads through MiXCR, storing one row per CDR3 protein. The data show 13,000 or so distinct CDR3 sequences, 50% to 55% seen once. Specimen: cultured CD4+ T cells from blood, collected after SARS-CoV-2 vaccination. These receptor sequences come from a human donor with COVID-19.

In its sample, this clonotype ranks as medium-sized. The chain couples TRBV7-3 to TRBJ1-5; the match to TRBD1 covers 7 bases. The CDR3 is 14 amino acids. The V segment lost 5 bases and the J segment 4 bases; nucleotides outside the gene matches: 5. From germline, CDR1 is SGHTA and CDR2 FQGTGA. CDR3 nucleotide sequence: TGTGCCAGCAGCCCCTCAGGGGGAAATCAGCCCCAGCATTTT. Its translation is CASSPSGGNQPQHF.

The chain carries TRBV2 and TRBJ2-2; 14 bases agree with TRBD2. From germline, CDR1 is SNHLY and CDR2 FYNNEI. This CDR3 region has 17 residues. With V trimmed by 6 bases and J by 1 base, 4 bases remained unmatched. CDR3 sequence (DNA): TGTGCCAGCAGCGGACTAGCGGGGGGCCGGAACACCGGGGAGCTGTTTTTT. Its protein product is CASSGLAGGRNTGELFF.

The V gene is TRBV19, the J gene TRBJ1-5; D ambiguous. The germline V gene encodes CDR1 LNHDA and CDR2 SQIVND (reference sequence). The CDR3 spans 13 residues. Trimming stripped 6 bases from V and 3 bases from J, with 9 bases between. The CDR3, as DNA: TGTGCCAGTAGCGACGGATACAATCAGCCCCAGCATTTT. This gives the protein CASSDGYNQPQHF. The whole variable domain, filled in from reference TRBV19 and TRBJ1-5, reads DGGITQSPKYLFRKEGQNVTLSCEQNLNHDAMYWYRQDPGQGLRLIYYSQIVNDFQKGDIAEGYSVSREKKESFPLTVTSAQKNPTAFYLCASSDGYNQPQHFGDGTRLSIL.

The chain links TRBV24-1 to TRBJ2-5; 8 nucleotides line up with TRBD2. The V and J ends lost 3 bases and 5 bases, in that order; junction bases with no gene match: 7. The CDR3 covers 15 residues. Germline-derived CDR1 and CDR2 are KGHDR and SFDVKD. This CDR3 is CATSDGASGWETQYF. CDR3 DNA sequence: TGTGCCACCAGTGATGGGGCTAGCGGGTGGGAGACCCAGTACTTC.

The gene calls are TRBV11-2 and TRBJ2-3, with D uncertain. This CDR3 contains 12 residues. Germline CDR1 SGHAT, CDR2 FQNNGV. The V and J ends lost 5 bases and 2 bases respectively, with 5 bases between them. CDR3 nucleotide sequence: TGTGCCAGCAGCCCGACCACAGATACGCAGTATTTT. Translated: CASSPTTDTQYF. Using reference TRBV11-2 and TRBJ2-3 for the parts outside the CDR3, the full variable domain is EAGVAQSPRYKIIEKRQSVAFWCNPISGHATLYWYQQILGQGPKLLIQFQNNGVVDDSQLPKDRFSAERLKGVDSTLKIQPAKLEDSAVYLCASSPTTDTQYFGPGTRLTVL.